This note documents a single T cell receptor beta chain sequence. What it recognizes is unknown. The data stem from a study of T cell responses to AZD1222 COVID-19 vaccine. Study-level findings and limits: Repertoires were obtained only post-peak T cell response. Per reports, nearly half of all spike-specific TCRs target regions that are unmutated in variants.

The length of the CDR3 is 13 residues. The germline CDR1 and CDR2 sequences are LGHNT and FRNRAP. V lost 1 base to trimming and J lost 7 bases, with 8 bases between them. TCRdb's table, derived via immunoSEQ multiplex PCR, lists solely in-frame clones and lacks some. This table holds about 88,000 clones, 90% found once. V gene TRBV12-5 combines with J gene TRBJ1-5; D is undetermined. The material was peripheral blood, obtained 28 days after the second AZD1222 dose. The sequence derives from an adult who received the AZD1222 COVID-19 vaccine. CDR3 DNA sequence: TGTGCTAGTGGTTTGGAGTCTAGACAGCCCCAGCATTTT. It specifies CASGLESRQPQHF.